This section outlines one T cell receptor (beta chain) sequence together with its context. Reverse transcription of roughly 0.5 to 1 ug RNA used random hexamers. TCRdb re-called the immunoSEQ multiplex PCR reads with MiXCR, one entry per CDR3 protein. This sample carries 300,000 or so distinct CDR3 sequences, about 90% of them seen once, and the ten largest clones take approximately 0.065%. The CDR3 covers 15 residues. Germline lookup yields CDR1 LNHNV and CDR2 YYDKDF (reference sequence). With 5 bases removed from V and 6 bases from J, the gap between germline ends came to 17 bases. Through negative isolation, CD4+ and CD8+ T cells were obtained, while TEMRA cells were enriched using FACS. The data originate from a study of CD8 T cells in Susac syndrome.

Material for sequencing was CD4+ T cells from PBMCs. The chain uses TRBV15 and TRBJ2-1; the D is unclear. The TCR comes from a human donor with multiple sclerosis. The CDR3 bases are TGTGCCACCAGCGGCCGTACGGTTCTTCTCAATGAGCAGTTCTTC. Protein sequence: CATSGRTVLLNEQFF.